This T cell receptor beta chain comes out of a study of post-analysis software for immune sequencing data. In the study overall: Several disease courses (relapsing-remitting, secondary progressive and progressive-relapsing) of multiple sclerosis were included.

Researchers reported that TCR beta cDNA libraries carried unique molecular identifiers. With about 0.95 to 11 million T cells as the source, roughly 0.5 million cDNA molecules resulted. MiXCR, run by TCRdb on the PCR reads, gives a single entry per CDR3 protein. The sample yields roughly 650,000 distinct CDR3 sequences, approximately 59% seen once. A note on this clonotype: The antigen is undetermined.

Germline V CDR1 and CDR2: SQVTM, ANQGSEA. V was cut by 3 bases and J by 4 bases, with 21 bases left in between. This CDR3 spans 16 amino acids. General study findings and limits: Multiple sclerosis was associated with a significant reduction in normalized Chao1 diversity relative to controls. Five TRBV segments, including TRBV5-6, TRBV5-1 and TRBV20-1, were more frequent in patients than controls. Clustering by F measure revealed strong co-clustering among samples prepared together in one batch.

The chain has TRBV29-1 and TRBJ1-2, with D perhaps matching TRBD1 (6 bases). Sequencing used blood. The clonotype comes from a girl aged 2 to 10 with multiple sclerosis. The CDR3 loop reads CSVEWTDEITIYGYTF. In DNA form, the CDR3 reads TGCAGCGTTGAGTGGACAGACGAAATAACTATCTATGGCTACACCTTC.